The sequence of this T cell receptor (beta chain) was determined in a study of T cells in Graves' hyperthyroidism and ophthalmopathy. The CDR3 has 16 residues. Trimming took 2 bases from V and 0 from J, leaving 8 bases between them. Looked up from germline, CDR1 is MNHEY and CDR2 is SMNVEV (reference sequence). This clonotype was seen ten or more times. Amplification of TCR beta CDR3 regions used RNA as the template. HTBI primers were used for first-round RT-PCR of the TCR CDR3. TCRdb recomputed calls from the multiplex PCR reads with MiXCR, one row per CDR3 protein. This table holds around 250,000 distinct CDR3 sequences, approximately 15% found once.

The chain carries TRBV27 and TRBJ2-6; D remains ambiguous. The specimen was blood. This sequence was found in a woman aged 40 to 50 with Graves' hyperthyroidism that later progressed to Graves' ophthalmopathy. Here the CDR3 reads CASSLAGSSGANVLTF. The CDR3 coding sequence is TGTGCCAGCAGTTTAGCCGGCAGCTCTGGGGCCAACGTCCTGACTTTC.